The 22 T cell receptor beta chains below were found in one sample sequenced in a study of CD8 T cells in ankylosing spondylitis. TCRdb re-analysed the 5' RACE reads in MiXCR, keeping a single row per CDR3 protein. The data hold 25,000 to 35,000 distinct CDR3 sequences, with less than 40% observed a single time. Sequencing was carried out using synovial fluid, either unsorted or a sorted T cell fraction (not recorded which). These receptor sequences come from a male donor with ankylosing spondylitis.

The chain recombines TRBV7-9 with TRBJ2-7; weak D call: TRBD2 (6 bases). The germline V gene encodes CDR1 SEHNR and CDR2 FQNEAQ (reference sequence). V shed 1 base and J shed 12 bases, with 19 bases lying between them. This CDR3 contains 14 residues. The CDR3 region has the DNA TGTGCCAGCAGCTTAGGGGGCGCGGGATCATCCCCGTACTTC. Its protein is CASSLGGAGSSPYF.

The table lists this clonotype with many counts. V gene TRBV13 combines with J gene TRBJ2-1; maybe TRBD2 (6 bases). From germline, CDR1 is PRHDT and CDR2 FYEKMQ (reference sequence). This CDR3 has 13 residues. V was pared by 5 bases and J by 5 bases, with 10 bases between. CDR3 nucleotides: TGTGCCAGCAGCAGACTAGAAGACAATGAGCAGTTCTTC. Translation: CASSRLEDNEQFF.

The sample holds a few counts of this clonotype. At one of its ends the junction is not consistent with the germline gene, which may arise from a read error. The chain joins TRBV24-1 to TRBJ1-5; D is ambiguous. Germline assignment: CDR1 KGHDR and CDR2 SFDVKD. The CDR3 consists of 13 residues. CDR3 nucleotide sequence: TGTGCCATCAGTGACCATAGCAATCAGCCCCAGCATTTT. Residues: CAISDHSNQPQHF.

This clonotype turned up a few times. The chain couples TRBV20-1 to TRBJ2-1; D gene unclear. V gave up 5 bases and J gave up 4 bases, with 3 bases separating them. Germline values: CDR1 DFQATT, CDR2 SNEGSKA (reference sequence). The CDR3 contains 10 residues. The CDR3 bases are TGCAGTGCTTGGTACAATGAGCAGTTCTTC. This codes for CSAWYNEQFF.

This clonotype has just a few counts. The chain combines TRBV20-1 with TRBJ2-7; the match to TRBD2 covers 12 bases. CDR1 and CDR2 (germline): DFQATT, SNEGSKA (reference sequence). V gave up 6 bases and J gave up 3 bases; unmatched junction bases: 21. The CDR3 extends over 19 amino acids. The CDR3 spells CSARDGTPRLAGEIYEQYF. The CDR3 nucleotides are TGCAGTGCGAGGGATGGGACTCCTAGACTAGCGGGAGAGATCTACGAGCAGTACTTC.

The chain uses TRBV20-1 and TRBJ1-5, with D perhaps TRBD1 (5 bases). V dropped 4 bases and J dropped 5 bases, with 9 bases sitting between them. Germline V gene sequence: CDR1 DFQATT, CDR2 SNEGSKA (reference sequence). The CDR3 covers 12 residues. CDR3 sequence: CSATGWDQPQHF. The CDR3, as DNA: TGCAGTGCTACAGGGTGGGATCAGCCCCAGCATTTT.

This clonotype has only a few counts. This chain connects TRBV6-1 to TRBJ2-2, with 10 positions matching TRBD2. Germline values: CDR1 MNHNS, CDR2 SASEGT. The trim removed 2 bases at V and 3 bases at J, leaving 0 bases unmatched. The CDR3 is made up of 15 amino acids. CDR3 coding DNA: TGTGCCAGCAGTGAACTAGCGGGAGACACCGGGGAGCTGTTTTTT. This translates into CASSELAGDTGELFF.

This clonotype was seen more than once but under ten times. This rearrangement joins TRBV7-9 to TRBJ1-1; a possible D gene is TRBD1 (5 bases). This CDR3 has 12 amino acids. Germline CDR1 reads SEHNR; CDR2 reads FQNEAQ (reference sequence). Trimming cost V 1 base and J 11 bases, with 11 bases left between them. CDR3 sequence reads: CASSLVKGDAFF. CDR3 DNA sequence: TGTGCCAGCAGCTTAGTTAAAGGGGATGCTTTCTTT. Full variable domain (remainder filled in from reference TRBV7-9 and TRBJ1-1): DTGVSQNPRHKITKRGQNVTFRCDPISEHNRLYWYRQTLGQGPEFLTYFQNEAQLEKSRLLSDRFSAERPKGSFSTLEIQRTEQGDSAMYLCASSLVKGDAFFGQGTRLTVV.

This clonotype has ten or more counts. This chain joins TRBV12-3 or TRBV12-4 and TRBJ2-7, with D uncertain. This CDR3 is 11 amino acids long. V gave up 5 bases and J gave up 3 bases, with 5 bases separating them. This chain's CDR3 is CASSPGYEQYF. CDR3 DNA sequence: TGTGCCAGCAGTCCCGGCTACGAGCAGTACTTC.

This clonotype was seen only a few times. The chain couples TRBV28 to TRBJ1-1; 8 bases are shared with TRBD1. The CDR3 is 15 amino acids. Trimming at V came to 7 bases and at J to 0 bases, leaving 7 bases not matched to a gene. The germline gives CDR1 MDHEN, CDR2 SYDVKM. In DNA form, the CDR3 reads TGTGCCAGCATCCGGGACAGGCGTTTGAACACTGAAGCTTTCTTT. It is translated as CASIRDRRLNTEAFF.

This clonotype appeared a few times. For the CDR3, the DNA is TGTGCCAGCAGTTTGACGGGAGGGCACAATGAGCAGTTCTTC. It encodes CASSLTGGHNEQFF. The chain has TRBV27 and TRBJ2-1; TRBD2 matches 8 bases. V was pared by 3 bases and J by 5 bases, with 3 bases of the junction left unmatched. The germline gives CDR1 MNHEY, CDR2 SMNVEV (reference sequence). This CDR3 is 14 amino acids long.

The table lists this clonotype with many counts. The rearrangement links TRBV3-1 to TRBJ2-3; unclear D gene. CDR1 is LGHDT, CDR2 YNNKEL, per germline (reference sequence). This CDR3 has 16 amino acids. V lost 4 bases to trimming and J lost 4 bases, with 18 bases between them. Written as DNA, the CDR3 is TGTGCCAGCAGCCCAAGATCCCTACTCTTTCCAGATACGCAGTATTTT. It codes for CASSPRSLLFPDTQYF.

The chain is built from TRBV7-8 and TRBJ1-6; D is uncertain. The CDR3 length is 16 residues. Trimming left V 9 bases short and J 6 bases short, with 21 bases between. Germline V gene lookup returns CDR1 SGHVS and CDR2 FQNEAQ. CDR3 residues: CASSETTGSTNSPLHF. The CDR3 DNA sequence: TGTGCCAGTTCCGAGACGACTGGAAGTACTAATTCACCCCTCCACTTT.

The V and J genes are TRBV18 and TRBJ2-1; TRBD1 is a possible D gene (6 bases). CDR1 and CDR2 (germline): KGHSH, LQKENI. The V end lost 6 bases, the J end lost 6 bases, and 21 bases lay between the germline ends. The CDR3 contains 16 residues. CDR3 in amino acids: CASSPKGPRGINEQFF. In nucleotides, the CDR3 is TGTGCCAGCTCCCCTAAAGGTCCTAGGGGGATCAATGAGCAGTTCTTC.

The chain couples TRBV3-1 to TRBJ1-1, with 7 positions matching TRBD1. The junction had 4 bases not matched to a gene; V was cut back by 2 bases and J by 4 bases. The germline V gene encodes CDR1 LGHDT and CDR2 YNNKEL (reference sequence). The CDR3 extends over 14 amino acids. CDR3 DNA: TGTGCCAGCAGCCAATACAGGGGCGGCACTGAAGCTTTCTTT. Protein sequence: CASSQYRGGTEAFF.

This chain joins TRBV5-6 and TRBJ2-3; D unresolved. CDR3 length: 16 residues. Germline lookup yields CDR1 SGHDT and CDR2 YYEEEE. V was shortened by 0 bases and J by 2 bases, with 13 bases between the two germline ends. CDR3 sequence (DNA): TGTGCCAGCAGCTTGGCCACGGGCGGAGTCACAGATACGCAGTATTTT. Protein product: CASSLATGGVTDTQYF.

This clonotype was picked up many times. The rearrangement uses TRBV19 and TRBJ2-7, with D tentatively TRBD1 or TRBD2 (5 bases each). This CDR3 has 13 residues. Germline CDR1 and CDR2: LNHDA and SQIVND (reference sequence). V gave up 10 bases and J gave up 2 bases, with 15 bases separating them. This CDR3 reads CATQRDETYEQYF. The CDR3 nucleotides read TGTGCCACCCAACGGGACGAGACCTACGAGCAGTACTTC.

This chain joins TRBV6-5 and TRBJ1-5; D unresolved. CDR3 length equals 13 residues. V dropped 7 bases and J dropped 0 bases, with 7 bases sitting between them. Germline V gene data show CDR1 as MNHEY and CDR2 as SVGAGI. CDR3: CASIFNSNQPQHF. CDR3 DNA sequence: TGTGCCAGCATTTTTAATAGCAATCAGCCCCAGCATTTT.

The chain's CDR3 is CSLRGLAGHETQYF. The CDR3 DNA is TGCAGTCTTCGAGGCCTAGCGGGTCACGAGACCCAGTACTTC. This rearrangement joins TRBV20-1 to TRBJ2-5, with TRBD2 matching over 8 bases. Germline V CDR1 and CDR2: DFQATT, SNEGSKA (reference sequence). After removal of 8 bases from V and 5 bases from J, the junction contained 13 bases not matched to a gene. This CDR3 is 14 amino acids long.

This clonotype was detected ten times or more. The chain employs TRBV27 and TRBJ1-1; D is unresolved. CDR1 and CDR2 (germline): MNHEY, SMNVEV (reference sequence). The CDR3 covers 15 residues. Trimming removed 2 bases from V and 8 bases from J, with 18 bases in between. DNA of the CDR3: TGTGCCAGCAGTTTAGGGAGTCCTGGTGTCACAGAAGCTTTCTTT. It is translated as CASSLGSPGVTEAFF.

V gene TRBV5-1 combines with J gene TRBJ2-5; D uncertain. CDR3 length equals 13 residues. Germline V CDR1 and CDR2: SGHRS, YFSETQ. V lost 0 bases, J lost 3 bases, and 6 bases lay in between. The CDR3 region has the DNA TGCGCCAGCAGCTTGGCATGGGAAGAGACCCAGTACTTC. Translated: CASSLAWEETQYF. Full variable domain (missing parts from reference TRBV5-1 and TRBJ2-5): KAGVTQTPRYLIKTRGQQVTLSCSPISGHRSVSWYQQTPGQGLQFLFEYFSETQRNKGNFPGRFSGRQFSNSRSEMNVSTLELGDSALYLCASSLAWEETQYFGPGTRLLVL.

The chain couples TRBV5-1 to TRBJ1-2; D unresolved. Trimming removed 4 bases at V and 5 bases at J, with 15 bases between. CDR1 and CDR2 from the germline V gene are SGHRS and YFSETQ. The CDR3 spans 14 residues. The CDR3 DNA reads TGCGCCAGCAGCCCACTGATTGGGTATTATGGCTACACCTTC. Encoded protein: CASSPLIGYYGYTF.